This entry concerns a single TCR beta chain. This clone's antigen is unknown. The input lacks base qualities; no much larger clone sits a single base away. Each collaborating institution followed its own protocols to collect whole blood in K2EDTA tubes. Collaborator samples were shipped for TCRbeta analysis as frozen whole blood, isolated PBMCs, or DNA extracted from either sample type. TCRbeta CDR3 regions were amplified from genomic DNA by means of the immunoSEQ Assay, a bias-controlled multiplex PCR. The paper's processing steps were these. The number of nucleated cells in each sample was estimated by amplification of reference gene primers within the assay. To quantify the absolute abundance of each unique TCRbeta CDR3 rearrangement, sequence reads were collapsed and filtered. For each sample, productive Simpson clonality was calculated by taking the square root of Simpson's diversity index across productive rearrangements. Sourced from immuneACCESS, this table was stored by TCRdb with only in-frame sequences that have V and J called. A share of the clones is absent; for the studies checked, an unresolved V gene accounts for under half, and the remainder has no known explanation. The V and J calls and the clone size are those of that table, but D and trimming were determined from the DNA. The sample records some 250,000 clones, roughly 80% of which are singletons. Around 9.6% of the sample lies in the top ten.

These data are taken from a study of blood T cell repertoires in COVID-19 (dated by TCRdb to about 2020). At the level of the whole study: Samples covering the acute and convalescent phases of COVID-19 were provided by collaborators in the United States, Italy and Spain. Subjects who had been exposed to COVID-19, were actively infected with it, or had recovered from it provided the deeply sampled blood TCRbeta repertoires that made up the dataset. The prospective study material was composed of cDNA or gDNA derived from T cells, B-cell-depleted T cells, or PBMCs. The repertoires were made available in a free public database intended to serve as a resource for research on the immune response to SARS-CoV-2. The samples were drawn from the first 160 participants of the ongoing ImmuneRACE study and from 1,254 subjects provided by 6 global collaborators. The sample metadata nearly always contained a de-identified subject ID, COVID-19 status, age in years and sex. HLA class I and class II types, where available, came from metadata supplied by the sample provider rather than from assay-based typing.

Taken from cysteine to phenylalanine, the CDR3 has 14 residues. The CDR3 DNA has 42 bases and is translated from base 1. The V end loses 6 bases and the J end loses 9 bases, and a stretch of 20 bases separates them. As encoded in the germline V gene, CDR1 is MNHEY while CDR2 is SVGAGI. Overall results and qualifications from the work: How much clinical and demographic metadata was included differed by source and by participant, and the metadata was provided uncurated.

This receptor was taken from a woman older than 75 with acute or convalescent COVID-19. This receptor chain uses TRBV6-5 and TRBJ1-1; TRBD1 is a weak D gene call, 5 bases matching. Sequencing was performed on peripheral blood. The CDR3 loop reads CASSPAGGPPQAFF. At the DNA level, the sequence is TGTGCCAGCAGCCCGGCGGGGGGTCCCCCCCAAGCTTTCTTT.